The 24 T cell receptor beta chains listed next were all sequenced from one sample in a study of cytomegalovirus exposure and HLA in healthy donors. The PCR ran on 60 Vbeta and 13 Jbeta primers. The data were produced by immunoSEQ multiplex PCR, yet TCRdb's version contains in-frame clones alone and is incomplete. The sample shows fewer than 110,000 clones, 82% of them seen only once. The sample taken for sequencing was PBMCs. These receptors were collected from a man younger than 45 in good health and CMV-seropositive.

The chain has TRBV6-6 and TRBJ1-5, with 9 bases aligning to TRBD1. Looked up from germline, CDR1 is MNHNY and CDR2 is SVGAGI (reference sequence). The CDR3 totals 15 residues. Trimming took 6 bases from V and 5 from J; bases not matched to a gene: 8. The DNA of the CDR3 is TGTGCCAGCAGCCTACCGGGACAGGGAGATCAGCCCCAGCATTTT. Translation: CASSLPGQGDQPQHF.

J is TRBJ2-5 and V is TRBV27; TRBD2 aligns across 8 bases. There are 16 residues in the CDR3. Germline V lookup: CDR1 MNHEY, CDR2 SMNVEV (reference sequence). V lost 6 bases to trimming and J lost 1 base; unmatched junction nucleotides: 10. This CDR3 reads CASRGALRGVQETQYF. The CDR3 nucleotides read TGTGCCAGCAGGGGGGCCTTGCGGGGGGTCCAAGAGACCCAGTACTTC.

In this sample, this clone turned up a few times. The genes are TRBV7-2 and TRBJ2-1; TRBD1 is a possible D gene (6 bases). The CDR3 consists of 13 residues. Germline loops: CDR1 SGHTA, CDR2 FQGNSA. V was shortened by 2 bases and J by 5 bases, with 7 bases between the two germline ends. The CDR3 DNA reads as TGTGCCAGCAGCTTAAGGACAGACAATGAGCAGTTCTTC. It specifies CASSLRTDNEQFF.

The chain recombines TRBV2 with TRBJ2-7, with D possibly TRBD2 on 5 matching bases. Germline-derived CDR1 and CDR2 are SNHLY and FYNNEI. CDR3 length: 14 amino acids. Trimming took off 3 bases at V and 2 bases at J, with 11 bases between the two ends. This CDR3 is CASSDGELPYEQYF. DNA for the CDR3: TGTGCCAGCAGTGATGGGGAGTTACCCTACGAGCAGTACTTC.

This chain uses TRBV2 with TRBJ1-5, with D possibly matching TRBD1 (5 bases). The germline V and J ends were trimmed by 4 bases and 10 bases, with 20 bases remaining between them. Germline values: CDR1 SNHLY, CDR2 FYNNEI. This CDR3 spans 15 amino acids. Here the CDR3 DNA reads TGTGCCAGCAGTGTTGACAGTCCGCAATGGTATCCCCAGCATTTT. Translating it yields CASSVDSPQWYPQHF.

V gene TRBV9 combines with J gene TRBJ1-2, with D tentatively TRBD1 (5 bases). CDR1 SGDLS and CDR2 YYNGEE come from the germline V gene. This CDR3 spans 14 amino acids. Trimming removed 0 bases at V and 6 bases at J, with 12 bases between. The CDR3 region has the DNA TGTGCCAGCAGCGTAGATTCCAGGGTTGATGGCTACACCTTC. The encoded protein is CASSVDSRVDGYTF.

A few counts support this clone. The V and J genes are TRBV5-6 and TRBJ1-2; D remains ambiguous. V was trimmed by 1 base and J by 4 bases, leaving 8 bases between them. CDR3 length: 13 amino acids. Germline V CDR1 and CDR2: SGHDT, YYEEEE. The chain's CDR3 is CASSLYEAYGYTF. The CDR3 DNA reads TGTGCCAGCAGCTTGTATGAGGCCTATGGCTACACCTTC.

The chain links TRBV4-1 to TRBJ2-7, with D maybe TRBD1 (6 bases). Germline-derived CDR1 and CDR2 are MGHRA and YSYEKL. The CDR3 runs 15 residues. Trimming pared 1 base from V and 2 bases from J, leaving 12 bases between. DNA of the CDR3: TGCGCCAGCAGCCAAGCCCCAGGGGTGGCCTACGAGCAGTACTTC. Amino acids: CASSQAPGVAYEQYF.

The rearrangement links TRBV7-8 to TRBJ1-1; D is unresolved. The CDR3 has 15 residues. Germline V gene data show CDR1 as SGHVS and CDR2 as FQNEAQ. V was clipped by 3 bases and J by 1 base, with 12 bases between them. Here the CDR3 DNA reads TGTGCCAGCAGCTTGTATATACACCCGAACACTGAAGCTTTCTTT. Translating it yields CASSLYIHPNTEAFF.

The chain joins TRBV4-1 to TRBJ2-3, with 11 bases lining up with TRBD2. Germline V gene lookup returns CDR1 MGHRA and CDR2 YSYEKL. Unmatched junction bases numbered 9, after V lost 2 bases and J lost 5 bases. CDR3 length: 17 residues. The CDR3 here is CASSQPLAGASGDTQYF. In DNA, the CDR3 is TGCGCCAGCAGCCAACCACTAGCGGGGGCTAGCGGAGATACGCAGTATTTT.

On this clone: Mismatch with germline at one junction end may stem from a read error. The chain has TRBV6-1 and TRBJ2-6, with D possibly matching TRBD2 (6 bases). Germline V lookup: CDR1 MNHNS, CDR2 SASEGT. This CDR3 region has 15 residues. The CDR3: CASGGVTLKANGLTF. In DNA, the CDR3 is TGTGCCAGCGGAGGGGTGACTCTGAAGGCCAACGGCCTGACTTTC.

The J gene is TRBJ2-3, the V gene TRBV2, with D maybe TRBD2 (5 bases). CDR3 length: 11 residues. V dropped 11 bases and J dropped 6 bases, with 12 bases sitting between them. Germline CDR1 is SNHLY and CDR2 is FYNNEI. CDR3 amino acids: CAYEGADTQYF. CDR3 DNA sequence: TGTGCCTACGAGGGAGCGGATACGCAGTATTTT.

The rearrangement links TRBV7-9 to TRBJ1-1; possible D gene TRBD1, 5 bases. From germline, CDR1 is SEHNR and CDR2 FQNEAQ (reference sequence). The CDR3 spans 14 residues. V dropped 5 bases and J dropped 5 bases, with 15 bases sitting between them. CDR3 amino acids: CASSRHGGETEAFF. The CDR3 DNA is TGTGCCAGCAGCCGACACGGGGGGGAGACTGAAGCTTTCTTT.

The chain employs TRBV6-5 and TRBJ1-1; 7 nucleotides agree with TRBD1. The CDR3 runs 14 residues. CDR1 is MNHEY, CDR2 SVGAGI, per germline. Trimming cost V 7 bases and J 1 base; bases outside gene matches: 6. CDR3 DNA sequence: TGTGCCAGCATGGTGGGACAGACGAACACTGAAGCTTTCTTT. Its protein product is CASMVGQTNTEAFF.

V usage is TRBV12-5 and J usage is TRBJ2-7; D may be TRBD1 (5 bases). Germline-derived CDR1 and CDR2 are LGHNT and FRNRAP. The CDR3 runs to 12 residues. The ends were cut back, 3 bases at V and 5 bases at J, with 8 bases in the middle. CDR3 amino acids: CASGLRGNEQYF. The DNA of the CDR3 is TGTGCTAGTGGTTTAAGGGGAAACGAGCAGTACTTC.

This clone has just a few counts. The rearrangement joins TRBV7-3 to TRBJ2-2; 9 bases align to TRBD1. This CDR3 contains 18 residues. Per the germline V gene, CDR1 is SGHTA and CDR2 is FQGTGA. The V and J ends lost 1 base and 4 bases, in that order; junction bases with no gene match: 10. DNA of the CDR3: TGTGCCAGCAGCTTAAGCGCGGGACAGGGCGCGGGCACCGGGGAGCTGTTTTTT. Protein: CASSLSAGQGAGTGELFF.

The V gene is TRBV5-4, the J gene TRBJ1-3; D is undetermined. Germline V gene lookup returns CDR1 SGHNT and CDR2 YYREEE (reference sequence). The CDR3 loop spans 15 amino acids. The V and J ends lost 3 bases and 1 base respectively, with 11 bases between them. CDR3 nucleotides: TGTGCCAGCAGCTACGCAAGGACTTCTGGAAACACCATATATTTT. Residues: CASSYARTSGNTIYF.

The chain recombines TRBV2 with TRBJ1-2, with unresolved D. Trimming cost V 4 bases and J 4 bases, with 13 bases left between them. The CDR3 has 14 residues. Per the germline V gene, CDR1 is SNHLY and CDR2 is FYNNEI. The CDR3 DNA sequence: TGTGCCAGCAGTGGCACAACCCTCCTCTATGGCTACACCTTC. This translates into CASSGTTLLYGYTF.

The gene calls are TRBV11-3 and TRBJ1-1; the D gene is possibly TRBD1 (5 bases). Trimming took 6 bases from V and 4 from J, leaving 15 bases between them. This CDR3 region has 14 residues. The germline V gene encodes CDR1 SGHNT and CDR2 YENEEA. The CDR3 DNA follows: TGTGCCAGCAGTTTCCTTCAGGGACTCACTGAAGCTTTCTTT. It is translated as CASSFLQGLTEAFF. The complete variable domain, with remaining parts taken from reference TRBV11-3 and TRBJ1-1, reads EAGVVQSPRYKIIEKKQPVAFWCNPISGHNTLYWYLQNLGQGPELLIRYENEEAVDDSQLPKDRFSAERLKGVDSTLKIQPAELGDSAVYLCASSFLQGLTEAFFGQGTRLTVV.

Worth noting for this clone: The germline gene is not matched at one end of the junction; a read error may be the cause. The chain is built from TRBV7-9 and TRBJ1-4, with D unresolved. The germline V gene encodes CDR1 SEHNR and CDR2 FQNEAQ (reference sequence). This CDR3 is built from 12 residues. The CDR3 coding sequence is TGTTCCAGCAGCTCCGGGTCGGAAAAACTGTTTTTT. Its translation: CSSSSGSEKLFF.

The chain carries TRBV2 and TRBJ1-2; 9 bases line up with TRBD1. The CDR3 loop spans 14 amino acids. With V trimmed by 4 bases and J by 2 bases, 2 bases remained unmatched. Germline assignment: CDR1 SNHLY and CDR2 FYNNEI. The CDR3 is CASSGQGVNYGYTF. The DNA for the CDR3 is TGTGCCAGCAGTGGACAGGGGGTGAACTATGGCTACACCTTC. Filled out from reference TRBV2 and TRBJ1-2, the complete variable domain reads EPEVTQTPSHQVTQMGQEVILRCVPISNHLYFYWYRQILGQKVEFLVSFYNNEISEKSEIFDDQFSVERPDGSNFTLKIRSTKLEDSAMYFCASSGQGVNYGYTFGSGTRLTVV.

The chain joins TRBV9 to TRBJ2-6; a possible D gene is TRBD1 (6 bases). The V gene lost 5 bases and the J gene lost 1 base, with 10 bases spanning the gap. Germline assignment: CDR1 SGDLS and CDR2 YYNGEE. CDR3 length equals 15 residues. CDR3 protein: CASRDTGSGANVLTF. As DNA, the CDR3 is TGTGCCAGCAGAGACACAGGGTCTGGGGCCAACGTCCTGACTTTC.

This clone was counted only a few times. The J gene is TRBJ1-2, the V gene TRBV27; TRBD1 matches at 7 bases. Looked up from germline, CDR1 is MNHEY and CDR2 is SMNVEV (reference sequence). The CDR3 consists of 13 residues. After removal of 6 bases from V and 4 bases from J, the junction contained 5 bases not matched to a gene. CDR3 protein: CASRQQGSYGYTF. The DNA of the CDR3 is TGTGCCAGCAGACAACAGGGGTCCTATGGCTACACCTTC.

This clone was counted once. The V call is TRBV4-1, the J call TRBJ1-2, with TRBD1 identical over 9 bases. The junction had 6 bases not matched to a gene; V was cut back by 0 bases and J by 7 bases. The CDR3 is made up of 15 amino acids. Looked up from germline, CDR1 is MGHRA and CDR2 is YSYEKL. The CDR3 here is CASSQEGQGRFGYTF. The DNA for the CDR3 is TGCGCCAGCAGCCAAGAAGGACAGGGGCGTTTTGGCTACACCTTC.